This record looks at one T cell receptor beta chain sequence and its context. The data were obtained in a study of T cell responses to AZD1222 COVID-19 vaccine. This table comes from immunoSEQ multiplex PCR, and its TCRdb copy is limited to in-frame clones, with some not included. The sample shows some 150,000 clones, 93% of them seen only once. Germline V gene lookup returns CDR1 LNHDA and CDR2 SQIVND (reference sequence). V was shortened by 10 bases and J by 5 bases, with 17 bases between the two germline ends. The CDR3 covers 14 residues. J is TRBJ1-4 and V is TRBV19, with unresolved D. The sample here was peripheral blood, taken on day 0 of AZD1222 vaccination. The source of this sequence is an adult in good health. The CDR3 DNA reads as TGTGCCACCTCAAGGGCCGCCGCCAATGAAAAACTGTTTTTT. Its translation: CATSRAAANEKLFF.